A single sample gave rise to the 26 T cell receptor beta chains below, sequenced in a study of blood T cell repertoires in COVID-19. Produced via immunoSEQ multiplex PCR; TCRdb's table is partial and in-frame only. This table has 120,000 or so clones, 78% appearing once. Sequences were obtained from peripheral blood. The receptor source for this set is a man between 65 and 85 years old with acute or convalescent COVID-19.

This clone showed up many times. The chain joins TRBV2 to TRBJ2-7, with D uncertain. V was cut by 3 bases and J by 7 bases, with 13 bases left in between. Germline V gene lookup returns CDR1 SNHLY and CDR2 FYNNEI. The CDR3 runs to 13 residues. CDR3: CASSDSADGEQYF. The CDR3 DNA reads as TGTGCCAGCAGTGACTCGGCCGACGGGGAGCAGTACTTC.

V is TRBV25-1 and J is TRBJ2-2, with D maybe TRBD1 (7 bases). This CDR3 comprises 17 residues. Germline V CDR1 and CDR2: MGHDK, SYGVNS. Between the trimmed V and J ends, which lost 3 bases and 4 bases, there was a span of 18 bases. The CDR3 DNA reads TGTGCCAGCAGTGACGCAAGGGGGGCAGGGGGCACCGGGGAGCTGTTTTTT. It is translated as CASSDARGAGGTGELFF.

The rearrangement uses TRBV5-4 and TRBJ2-3; the D is unclear. From germline, CDR1 is SGHNT and CDR2 YYREEE (reference sequence). V gave up 4 bases and J gave up 1 base, with 10 bases separating them. The CDR3 loop spans 14 amino acids. CDR3 in amino acids: CASSLVIGTDTQYF. CDR3 coding DNA: TGTGCCAGCAGCCTTGTGATAGGCACAGATACGCAGTATTTT.

The chain links TRBV5-1 to TRBJ2-7; TRBD2 matches at 10 bases. This CDR3 is built from 15 residues. V lost 0 bases and J lost 3; bases outside the gene matches: 3. CDR1 is SGHRS and CDR2 is YFSETQ in the germline V gene. CDR3 residues: CASSLGLAGYYEQYF. As DNA, the CDR3 is TGCGCCAGCAGCTTGGGACTAGCGGGTTACTACGAGCAGTACTTC.

This clone has just a few counts. The V call is TRBV3-1 (or the pseudogene TRBV3-2), the J call TRBJ1-5, with 7 bases identical to TRBD1. Germline assignment: CDR1 LGHDT and CDR2 YNNKEL (reference sequence). The V segment lost 4 bases and the J segment 3 bases; nucleotides outside the gene matches: 3. This CDR3 is 14 amino acids long. CDR3 coding DNA: TGTGCCAGCAGCCCTGGGACAGTCAATCAGCCCCAGCATTTT. This sequence encodes CASSPGTVNQPQHF.

The count of this clone is one. This CDR3 reads CASSLAGMQDYGYTF. DNA of the CDR3: TGCGCCAGCAGCCTTGCGGGGATGCAGGACTATGGCTACACCTTC. The rearrangement joins TRBV5-1 to TRBJ1-2; D is ambiguous. CDR1 is SGHRS, CDR2 YFSETQ, per germline. V was pared by 4 bases and J by 3 bases, with 16 bases between. The CDR3 runs to 15 residues.

This chain connects TRBV2 to TRBJ2-7; perhaps TRBD1 as D (5 bases). Germline V gives CDR1 SNHLY, CDR2 FYNNEI. There are 13 residues in the CDR3. Trimming left V 1 base short and J 9 bases short, with 13 bases between. In DNA, the CDR3 is TGTGCCAGCAGTGAAGGGGTCAGTGGGGCGCAGTACTTC. This gives the protein CASSEGVSGAQYF.

This chain links TRBV18 with TRBJ1-2, with 7 bases matching TRBD1. J was trimmed by 8 bases and V by 3 bases; bases with no gene match: 12. Germline-derived CDR1 and CDR2 are KGHSH and LQKENI. This CDR3 region has 15 residues. CDR3 in amino acids: CASSPSTGTAKGYTF. In nucleotides, the CDR3 is TGTGCCAGCTCACCCTCAACCGGGACAGCGAAGGGCTACACCTTC.

J is TRBJ2-3 and V is TRBV19; 8 bases fit TRBD2. Germline CDR1 is LNHDA and CDR2 is SQIVND (reference sequence). The J segment lost 2 bases and the V segment lost 7 bases, leaving 11 bases of the junction unmatched. This CDR3 comprises 16 residues. CDR3 sequence reads: CASISSSGRVTDTQYF. CDR3 coding DNA: TGTGCCAGTATCAGCTCTAGCGGGCGTGTCACAGATACGCAGTATTTT. Full variable domain (outside the CDR3, taken from reference TRBV19 and TRBJ2-3): DGGITQSPKYLFRKEGQNVTLSCEQNLNHDAMYWYRQDPGQGLRLIYYSQIVNDFQKGDIAEGYSVSREKKESFPLTVTSAQKNPTAFYLCASISSSGRVTDTQYFGPGTRLTVL.

The V call is TRBV4-3, the J call TRBJ2-3; weak D call: TRBD2 (6 bases). CDR1 and CDR2 from the germline V gene are LGHNA and YSLEER. Between the trimmed V and J ends, which lost 0 bases and 2 bases, there was a span of 18 bases. CDR3 size: 18 residues. Here the CDR3 reads CASSQDPRRGEVTDTQYF. For the CDR3, the DNA is TGCGCCAGCAGCCAAGACCCTAGGCGGGGAGAGGTCACAGATACGCAGTATTTT.

This clone was recorded a few times. The rearrangement joins TRBV5-1 to TRBJ1-2, with TRBD1 matching over 8 bases. The CDR3 consists of 13 residues. The J segment lost 4 bases and the V segment lost 2 bases, leaving 1 base of the junction unmatched. In germline, CDR1 is SGHRS, CDR2 YFSETQ. CDR3 in amino acids: CASSFGQGYGYTF. DNA for the CDR3: TGCGCCAGCAGCTTCGGACAGGGCTATGGCTACACCTTC.

The chain has TRBV7-2 and TRBJ2-7; TRBD1 might be the D (5 bases). The germline V gene has CDR1 SGHTA and CDR2 FQGNSA. This CDR3 has 14 residues. V lost 6 bases and J lost 3, with 15 bases in between. The CDR3 here is CASRPDRGSYEQYF. The CDR3 DNA follows: TGTGCCAGCAGGCCCGACAGAGGTAGCTACGAGCAGTACTTC.

V usage is TRBV19 and J usage is TRBJ2-7; weak D call: TRBD2 (6 bases). The CDR3 is made up of 14 amino acids. Per the germline V gene, CDR1 is LNHDA and CDR2 is SQIVND (reference sequence). V lost 8 bases and J 5 bases, leaving 19 bases between the germline ends. CDR3 nucleotides: TGTGCCAGTGCCTATCGGGACTCGACAGACGAGCAGTACTTC. Translation: CASAYRDSTDEQYF.

The chain carries TRBV5-1 and TRBJ2-5; tentatively, D is TRBD2 (6 bases). The CDR3 is made up of 14 amino acids. V lost 4 bases to trimming and J lost 5 bases, with 15 bases between them. Germline values: CDR1 SGHRS, CDR2 YFSETQ. DNA for the CDR3: TGCGCCAGCAGCCCCCGGGACTCAGGGGAGACCCAGTACTTC. The encoded protein is CASSPRDSGETQYF.

The rearrangement links TRBV7-2 to TRBJ1-5; no reliable D call. The V gene lost 2 bases and the J gene lost 3 bases, with 11 bases spanning the gap. Germline CDR1 is SGHTA and CDR2 is FQGNSA. The CDR3 consists of 15 residues. CDR3 sequence: CASSLIGNNNQPQHF. CDR3 sequence (DNA): TGTGCCAGCAGCTTAATCGGGAATAACAATCAGCCCCAGCATTTT.

This clone was picked up a small number of times. This chain uses TRBV25-1 with TRBJ2-1; 9 bases line up with TRBD2. Germline CDR1 MGHDK, CDR2 SYGVNS. The CDR3 has 14 amino acids. J gave up 9 bases and V 3 bases, and 6 bases lay outside the gene matches. The CDR3 DNA sequence: TGTGCCAGCAGTGAGACTAGCGGCCCAGTTGAGCAGTTCTTC. Its protein is CASSETSGPVEQFF.

This clone was counted a few times. The chain recombines TRBV11-1 with TRBJ1-5; 8 bases are shared with TRBD1. Germline CDR1 SGHAT, CDR2 FQDESV (reference sequence). V lost 5 bases to trimming and J lost 7 bases; unmatched junction nucleotides: 4. The CDR3 consists of 13 residues. As DNA, the CDR3 is TGTGCCAGCAGCCTGGACAGGGAACAGCCCCAGCATTTT. It encodes CASSLDREQPQHF.

The chain is built from TRBV5-4 and TRBJ2-1; 8 bases fit TRBD2. V gave up 3 bases and J gave up 3 bases; unmatched junction bases: 5. This CDR3 has 15 amino acids. Germline lookup yields CDR1 SGHNT and CDR2 YYREEE (reference sequence). Here the CDR3 reads CASSSGAGGYNEQFF. The CDR3 nucleotides read TGTGCCAGCAGCTCGGGGGCGGGGGGCTACAATGAGCAGTTCTTC.

V is TRBV10-3 and J is TRBJ1-2; tentative D call: TRBD1 (5 bases). V was shortened by 6 bases and J by 5 bases, with 16 bases between the two germline ends. The germline V gene has CDR1 ENHRY and CDR2 SYGVKD. This CDR3 spans 14 amino acids. The DNA for the CDR3 is TGTGCCATCAGCTTCGAGGGGACTCCTTATGGCTACACCTTC. Its translation: CAISFEGTPYGYTF.

The chain joins TRBV18 to TRBJ1-1; 8 nucleotides match TRBD1. CDR1 and CDR2 (germline): KGHSH, LQKENI. The ends lost 5 bases at V and 9 bases at J; junction bases unmatched: 8. The CDR3 sequence is 13 residues long. CDR3 bases: TGTGCCAGCTCAGGGGGGGACAGGTACCAAGCTTTCTTT. It yields the protein CASSGGDRYQAFF.

The chain carries TRBV3-1 (or the pseudogene TRBV3-2) and TRBJ1-4; D not certain. Germline assignment: CDR1 LGHDT and CDR2 YNNKEL (reference sequence). The CDR3 spans 15 residues. Trimming removed 4 bases at V and 0 bases at J, with 9 bases between. The CDR3 here is CASSRTETTNEKLFF. DNA of the CDR3: TGTGCCAGCAGCCGCACAGAAACAACTAATGAAAAACTGTTTTTT.

This clone was seen only once. J is TRBJ1-1 and V is TRBV6-5; D remains unclear. The V gene lost 7 bases and the J gene lost 0 bases, with 6 bases spanning the gap. The germline V gene has CDR1 MNHEY and CDR2 SVGAGI. This CDR3 is 12 amino acids long. The CDR3 DNA follows: TGTGCCAGCAAAAGAGTGAACACTGAAGCTTTCTTT. Translated: CASKRVNTEAFF.

This clone was counted between two and nine times. V gene TRBV6-6 combines with J gene TRBJ2-7; TRBD2 might be the D (5 bases). The CDR3 sequence is 16 residues long. V was pared by 5 bases and J by 0 bases, with 17 bases between. CDR1 and CDR2 (germline): MNHNY, SVGAGI (reference sequence). The CDR3 DNA follows: TGTGCCAGCAGTGCCTCTGACATCGGGGTCTCCTACGAGCAGTACTTC. It yields the protein CASSASDIGVSYEQYF.

The CDR3 spells CASSSGGGYNSPLHF. The CDR3 coding sequence is TGTGCCAGCAGCTCCGGGGGGGGCTATAATTCACCCCTCCACTTT. The rearrangement uses TRBV9 and TRBJ1-6, with D possibly matching TRBD1 (5 bases). Trimming cost V 4 bases and J 3 bases, with 11 bases left between them. Per germline, CDR1 SGDLS and CDR2 YYNGEE. CDR3 length: 15 amino acids.

The chain carries TRBV5-4 and TRBJ2-7, with 10 nucleotides matching TRBD1. From germline, CDR1 is SGHNT and CDR2 YYREEE (reference sequence). The ends lost 4 bases at V and 5 bases at J; junction bases unmatched: 12. This CDR3 region has 16 residues. In DNA, the CDR3 is TGTGCCAGCAGCCCACCGGGACAGGGGTTTTCTCACGAGCAGTACTTC. This sequence encodes CASSPPGQGFSHEQYF.

The V call is TRBV7-9, the J call TRBJ1-2; perhaps TRBD1 as D (6 bases). V was cut by 5 bases and J by 4 bases, with 23 bases left in between. Germline V gives CDR1 SEHNR, CDR2 FQNEAQ (reference sequence). The CDR3 is 17 amino acids. Written as DNA, the CDR3 is TGTGCCAGCAGCCCACGCGGGGGGGCTATAAGAGGCTATGGCTACACCTTC. This translates into CASSPRGGAIRGYGYTF.